Listed below are T cell receptor beta chains from one sample, sequenced in a study of CD8+CD57+ T cells in acquired aplastic anemia. Via MiXCR, TCRdb re-called the reads, giving one row per CDR3 protein. The sample lists 35,000 to 40,000 distinct CDR3 sequences; around 76% were seen once. Sequences were obtained from sorted CD4+, CD8+, or CD8+CD57+ T cells (not recorded which) from PBMCs. The receptors were sampled from a human donor in good health, serving as a control. Each CDR3 is given with its conserved first and last residue. Fields, in order: clone size, D gene, V gene, J gene, CDR3 DNA, CDR3 protein. D genes are given only for firm matches. Size is omitted from some rows. Given values are once, few, many or a class for expanded clones.

-	TRBD2	TRBV15	TRBJ2-1	TGTGCCACCAGCAGAGATCTGTCTAGCGGGAGTTCGTCTGAGCAGTTCTTC	CATSRDLSSGSSSEQFF
-	-	TRBV7-3	TRBJ1-1	TGTGCCAGCAGCTGGAGAGCTTTGAACACTGAAGCTTTCTTT	CASSWRALNTEAFF
few	-	TRBV11-2	TRBJ1-2	TGTGCCAGCAGCTTAAACCGAGACCTTTATGGCTACACCTTC	CASSLNRDLYGYTF
-	TRBD2	TRBV10-2	TRBJ2-1	TGCGCCACAAGGAGGGTAGCGGGGGAGGGGGAGCAGTTCTTC	CATRRVAGEGEQFF
-	-	TRBV12-3/TRBV12-4	TRBJ1-6	TGTGCCAGCAGTATCGGTCGGTGGGGCTCACCCCTCCACTTT	CASSIGRWGSPLHF
-	-	TRBV2	TRBJ2-7	TGTGCCAGCAGTGACGGGGGAATCTCCTACGAGCAGTACTTC	CASSDGGISYEQYF
-	TRBD1	TRBV19	TRBJ1-2	TGTGCCAGCGATCGGACAGGGAGCTATGGCTACACCTTC	CASDRTGSYGYTF
-	TRBD1	TRBV25-1	TRBJ1-6	TGTGCCAGCAGTGAAACGGAGGACAGGAGGTATAATTCACCCCCCCACTTT	CASSETEDRRYNSPPHF
few	-	TRBV5-6	TRBJ1-2	TGTGCCAGCAGCTTGGGCCGGCCGAACTATGGCTACACCTTC	CASSLGRPNYGYTF
-	-	TRBV29-1	TRBJ1-5	TGCAGCGTGGAGGGGGGAGAGGGCAATCAGCCCCAGCATTTT	CSVEGGEGNQPQHF
-	TRBD1	TRBV25-1	TRBJ2-2	TGTGCCAGCAGTGTCCGGGACAGGGACACCGGGGAGCTGTTTTTT	CASSVRDRDTGELFF
-	-	TRBV9	TRBJ1-1	TGTGCCACCTACGAACGAAATCAGAACGTAAGTCGGGAGAACACTGAAGCTTTCTTT	CATYERNQNVSRENTEAFF
-	-	TRBV20-1	TRBJ1-3	TGCAGTGGACTCTCTGGAAACACCATATATTTT	CSGLSGNTIYF
-	-	TRBV29-1	TRBJ2-7	TGCAGCGTTGGGTCCGGGACCCCGGGCTACGAGCAGTACTTC	CSVGSGTPGYEQYF
once	-	TRBV7-9	TRBJ2-7	TGTGCCAGCAGCAAGGACCGGGCCATTTACTTC	CASSKDRAIYF
-	-	TRBV19	TRBJ2-1	TGTGCCAGTAGTACCACGGACGGCAATGAGCAGTTCTTC	CASSTTDGNEQFF
-	-	TRBV2	TRBJ2-7	TGTGCCAGCAGTCGAGGCGAGCAGTACTTC	CASSRGEQYF
-	TRBD1	TRBV7-2	TRBJ1-1	TGTGCCAGCAGCTTAGGACAGGGGACCCCTGAAGCTTTCTTT	CASSLGQGTPEAFF
medium-sized	-	TRBV7-8	TRBJ2-7	TGTGCCAGCAGCTCGCCTAGCCGGGAGACCTACGAGCAGTACTTC	CASSSPSRETYEQYF
few	-	TRBV2	TRBJ1-2	TGTGCCAGCAGTGAAGGGCGTTCCTTCTACACCTTC	CASSEGRSFYTF
once	-	TRBV19	TRBJ1-2	TGTGCCAGTAGTGACCTACAGGGACTGTTGAATGGCTACACCTTC	CASSDLQGLLNGYTF
-	TRBD1	TRBV19	TRBJ1-1	TGTGCCAGTAGATCGCCGGGACAGGGGGCGTTGGACACTGAAGCTTTCTTT	CASRSPGQGALDTEAFF
-	-	TRBV19	TRBJ1-2	TGTGCCAGTAGCAACCCGACAGGAACCTATGGCTACACCTTC	CASSNPTGTYGYTF
-	-	TRBV29-1	TRBJ1-1	TGCAGCGTTGAAGACAGGGACCCTGAAGCTTTCTTT	CSVEDRDPEAFF
-	-	TRBV29-1	TRBJ2-7	TGCAGCGTTGAAGATCGGGCTGGAACCTACGAGCAGTACTTC	CSVEDRAGTYEQYF
once	-	TRBV19	TRBJ2-5	TGTGCCAGTAGTACTACAGGGTTAGAGACCCAGTACTTC	CASSTTGLETQYF
-	TRBD1	TRBV15	TRBJ2-5	TGTGCCACCAGCAGAACAGGGGGTCGAGAGACCCAGTACTTC	CATSRTGGRETQYF
-	-	TRBV7-9	TRBJ2-5	TGCGCCAGCAGCCAAGGGTCAGGGAGGTACCAAGAGACCCAGTACTTC	CASSQGSGRYQETQYF
-	-	TRBV7-2	TRBJ1-2	TGTGCCAGCAGCTTAGTAGGTCGTGGCTACACCTTC	CASSLVGRGYTF
-	-	TRBV15	TRBJ1-5	TGTGCCACCAGCCGAACAGGGCGCAATCAGCCCCAGCATTTT	CATSRTGRNQPQHF
-	TRBD2	TRBV7-8	TRBJ2-5	TGTGCCAGCAGCTTAGGGACTAGCGGGGGGGGCATACAAGAGACCCAGTACTTC	CASSLGTSGGGIQETQYF
-	TRBD2	TRBV7-6	TRBJ2-7	TGTGCCAGCAGCCCTAGGGTAGCGGGAGACCACGAGCAGTACTTC	CASSPRVAGDHEQYF
-	-	TRBV2	TRBJ1-2	TGTGCCAGCAGTGATGAATTTAGAGGCTACACCTTC	CASSDEFRGYTF
large	-	TRBV6-1	TRBJ1-2	TGTGCCAGCAGCCACCAAGGAGTACTTAACTATGGCTACACCTTC	CASSHQGVLNYGYTF
-	-	TRBV7-2	TRBJ2-7	TGTGCCAGCAGCTTAAGCGGCTACGAGCAGTACTTC	CASSLSGYEQYF
once	TRBD2	TRBV9	TRBJ2-1	TGTGCCAGCAGCGTAGGGACTAGCGGGGGGCACAATGAGCAGTTCTTC	CASSVGTSGGHNEQFF
few	-	TRBV19	TRBJ1-5	TGTGCCAGTCAGGGACGGAATCAGCCCCAGCATTTT	CASQGRNQPQHF
-	-	TRBV2	TRBJ1-2	TGTGCCAGCAGCCGGTCACGGAACTATGGCTACACCTTC	CASSRSRNYGYTF
-	-	TRBV19	TRBJ1-6	TGTGCCAGTAACGGGCAGGCGGATAATTCACCCCTCCACTTT	CASNGQADNSPLHF
-	TRBD1	TRBV24-1	TRBJ2-2	TGTGCCACCAGTGATCGAGACAGGGGCGACACCGGGGAGCTGTTTTTT	CATSDRDRGDTGELFF
-	TRBD1	TRBV4-2	TRBJ2-7	TGTGCCAGCAGCCAAGTTGGACAGGGCTACGAGCAGTACTTC	CASSQVGQGYEQYF
-	-	TRBV10-3	TRBJ1-1	TGTGCCATCAGTGAGACGGCATACACTGAAGCTTTCTTT	CAISETAYTEAFF
-	-	TRBV19	TRBJ2-7	TGTGCCAGTAGTATTGACCGGTACTACGAGCAGTACTTC	CASSIDRYYEQYF
-	-	TRBV24-1	TRBJ2-2	TGTGCCACCAGTGATTTCTGGGAGAAAGGGAGCACCGGGGAGCTGTTTTTT	CATSDFWEKGSTGELFF
-	TRBD2	TRBV14	TRBJ2-1	TGTGCCAGCAGCCCACGGTACTTAGCGGGGGGGCTCAATGAGCAGTTCTTC	CASSPRYLAGGLNEQFF
few	-	TRBV2	TRBJ2-1	TGTGCCATCGGAAGATCTTACAATGAGCAGTTCTTC	CAIGRSYNEQFF
-	-	TRBV29-1	TRBJ2-3	TGCAGCGTTGAAGGCGGGGTTCGAACAGATACGCAGTATTTT	CSVEGGVRTDTQYF
-	-	TRBV7-8	TRBJ2-7	TGTGCCAGCAGCTTGGGACGGCCCTACGAGCAGTACTTC	CASSLGRPYEQYF
-	TRBD2	TRBV9	TRBJ2-5	TGTGCCAGCGGACCAGCGGGGGGAACAAAGACCCAGTACTTC	CASGPAGGTKTQYF
-	-	TRBV19	TRBJ1-1	TGTGCCCTTCGGCCCGGTGGGACTGAAGCTTTCTTT	CALRPGGTEAFF
-	TRBD1	TRBV19	TRBJ1-1	TGTGCCACTTCCTCGACAGGGCGAGCTGAAGCTTTCTTT	CATSSTGRAEAFF
-	-	TRBV2	TRBJ1-2	TGTGCCAGCACCGACTATGGCTACACCTTC	CASTDYGYTF